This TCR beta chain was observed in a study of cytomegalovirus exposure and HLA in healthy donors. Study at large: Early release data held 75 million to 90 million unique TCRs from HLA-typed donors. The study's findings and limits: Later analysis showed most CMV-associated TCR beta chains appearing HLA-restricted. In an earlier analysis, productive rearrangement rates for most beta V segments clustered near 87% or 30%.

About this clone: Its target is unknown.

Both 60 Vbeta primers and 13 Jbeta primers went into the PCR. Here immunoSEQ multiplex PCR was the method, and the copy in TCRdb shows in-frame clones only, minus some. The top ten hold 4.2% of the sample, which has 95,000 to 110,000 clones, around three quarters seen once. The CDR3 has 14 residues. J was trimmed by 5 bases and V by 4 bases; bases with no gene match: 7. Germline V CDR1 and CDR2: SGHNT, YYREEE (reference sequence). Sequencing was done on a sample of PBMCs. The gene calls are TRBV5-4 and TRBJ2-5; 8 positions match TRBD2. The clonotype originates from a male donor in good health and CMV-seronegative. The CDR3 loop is CASSPPTSVETQYF. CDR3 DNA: TGTGCCAGCAGCCCTCCGACTAGCGTGGAGACCCAGTACTTC.